The text below deals with one TCR beta chain. What it recognizes is unknown. The data were obtained in a study of OX40 agonist ivuxolimab in advanced cancers. Overall study context: In this trial design, patients received ivuxolimab intravenously at 0.01 to 10 mg/kg every 2 weeks. Three patients, one with hepatocellular carcinoma and two with cutaneous melanoma, responded partially.

Notes on the study in general: Relative to CD4+, CD8+ T cells held more expanded clones on average. Low normalized clonal expansion also occurred in some nonresponding patients.

Assay used: immunoSEQ multiplex PCR; TCRdb lists only in-frame clones, some missing. The table includes about 40,000 clones, roughly 80% detected once. Germline CDR1 and CDR2: MNHEY and SVGAGI. The V gene lost 6 bases and the J gene lost 8 bases, with 16 bases spanning the gap. This CDR3 contains 13 residues. This TCR derives from an adult with an advanced solid tumor such as melanoma, head and neck, liver or kidney cancer. This sequence joins TRBV6-5 and TRBJ1-2, with D possibly matching TRBD1 (6 bases). The sample consisted of CD4+ or CD8+ T cells sorted from blood, taken in a trial of the OX40 agonist ivuxolimab. CDR3 in DNA: TGTGCCAGCAGCCAGTCGGGGGCGGGAGGCTACACCTTC. This sequence encodes CASSQSGAGGYTF.